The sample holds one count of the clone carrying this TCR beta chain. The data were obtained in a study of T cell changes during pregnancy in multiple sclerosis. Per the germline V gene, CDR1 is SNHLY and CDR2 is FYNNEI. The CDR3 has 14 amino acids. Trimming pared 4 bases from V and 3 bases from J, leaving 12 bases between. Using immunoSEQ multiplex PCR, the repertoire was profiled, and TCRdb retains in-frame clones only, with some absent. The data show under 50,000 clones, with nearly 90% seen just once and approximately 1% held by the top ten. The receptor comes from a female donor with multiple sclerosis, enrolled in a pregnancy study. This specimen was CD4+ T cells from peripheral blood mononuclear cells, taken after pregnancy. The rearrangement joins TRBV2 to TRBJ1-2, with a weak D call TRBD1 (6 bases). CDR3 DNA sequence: TGTGCCAGCAGTGTGGCAGGGGATTACTATGGCTACACCTTC. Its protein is CASSVAGDYYGYTF.